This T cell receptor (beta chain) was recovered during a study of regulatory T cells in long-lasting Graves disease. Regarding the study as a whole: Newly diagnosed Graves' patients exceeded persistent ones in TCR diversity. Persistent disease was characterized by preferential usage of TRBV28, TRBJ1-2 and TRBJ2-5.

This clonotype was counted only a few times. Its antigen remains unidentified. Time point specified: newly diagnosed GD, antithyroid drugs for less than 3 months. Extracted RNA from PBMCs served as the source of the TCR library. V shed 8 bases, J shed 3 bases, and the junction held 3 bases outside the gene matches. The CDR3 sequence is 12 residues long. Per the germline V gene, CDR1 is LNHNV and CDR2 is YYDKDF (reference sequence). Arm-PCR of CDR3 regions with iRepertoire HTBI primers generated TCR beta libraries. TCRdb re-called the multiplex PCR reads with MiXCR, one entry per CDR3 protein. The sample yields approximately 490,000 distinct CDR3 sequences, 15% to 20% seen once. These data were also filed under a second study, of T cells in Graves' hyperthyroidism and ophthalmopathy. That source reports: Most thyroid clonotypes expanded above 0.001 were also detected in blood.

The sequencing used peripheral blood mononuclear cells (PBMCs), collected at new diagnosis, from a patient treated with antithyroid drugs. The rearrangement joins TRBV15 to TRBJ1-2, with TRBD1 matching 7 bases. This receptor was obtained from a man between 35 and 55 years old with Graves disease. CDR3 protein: CATYGTDYGYTF. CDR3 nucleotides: TGTGCCACCTACGGGACAGACTATGGCTACACCTTC.